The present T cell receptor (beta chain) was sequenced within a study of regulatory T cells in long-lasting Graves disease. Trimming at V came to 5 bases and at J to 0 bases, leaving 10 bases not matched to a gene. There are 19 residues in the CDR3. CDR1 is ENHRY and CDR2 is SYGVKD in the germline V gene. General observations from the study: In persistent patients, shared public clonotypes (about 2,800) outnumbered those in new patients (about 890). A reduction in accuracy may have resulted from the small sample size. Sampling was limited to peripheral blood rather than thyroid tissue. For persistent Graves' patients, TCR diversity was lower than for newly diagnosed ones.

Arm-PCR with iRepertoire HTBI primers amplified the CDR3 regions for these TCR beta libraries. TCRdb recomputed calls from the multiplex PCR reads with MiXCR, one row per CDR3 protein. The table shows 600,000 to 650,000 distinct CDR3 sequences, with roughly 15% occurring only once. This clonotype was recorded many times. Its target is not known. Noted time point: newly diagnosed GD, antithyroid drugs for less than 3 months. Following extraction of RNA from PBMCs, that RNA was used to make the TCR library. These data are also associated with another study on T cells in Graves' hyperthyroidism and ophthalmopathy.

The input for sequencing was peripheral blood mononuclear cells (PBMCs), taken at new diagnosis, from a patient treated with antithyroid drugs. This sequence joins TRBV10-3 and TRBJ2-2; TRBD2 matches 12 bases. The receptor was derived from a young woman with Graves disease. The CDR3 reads CAISPTSGSEAANTGELFF. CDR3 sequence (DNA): TGTGCCATCAGTCCGACTAGCGGGAGTGAGGCTGCGAACACCGGGGAGCTGTTTTTT.